This section outlines one T cell receptor beta chain sequence together with its context. The V segment lost 1 base and the J segment 7 bases; nucleotides outside the gene matches: 6. CDR1 is SGHRS, CDR2 YFSETQ, per germline. The CDR3 totals 14 residues. The data derive from a study of T cells in Graves' hyperthyroidism and ophthalmopathy. It was RNA transcripts that yielded the amplified TCR beta CDR3 regions. The primer set for the first-round RT-PCR of the TCR CDR3 was HTBI. TCRdb called the multiplex PCR reads again in MiXCR, with one record for every CDR3 protein. Here the sample spans fewer than 900,000 distinct CDR3 sequences, about 16% being singletons. Diagnosis of hyperthyroidism was new in patients aged 18 to 65, and its duration was under 2 months. Patients with uncontrolled infections, other autoimmune diseases, pregnancy or lactation were excluded. The authors took PBMCs from 7.5 to 10 ml fresh peripheral blood.

The chain joins TRBV5-1 to TRBJ2-3, with 7 bases matching TRBD2. The sample consisted of blood. The source is a man in his late teens or twenties with Graves' hyperthyroidism. Here the CDR3 DNA reads TGCGCCAGCAGCTTGACTCTCGGGAGGAATACGCAGTATTTT. Amino acids: CASSLTLGRNTQYF. Filled out from reference TRBV5-1 and TRBJ2-3, the complete variable domain reads KAGVTQTPRYLIKTRGQQVTLSCSPISGHRSVSWYQQTPGQGLQFLFEYFSETQRNKGNFPGRFSGRQFSNSRSEMNVSTLELGDSALYLCASSLTLGRNTQYFGPGTRLTVL.